The source of this T cell receptor beta chain is a study of T cells after somatic rescue of genetic block. The V segment lost 7 bases and the J segment 2 bases; nucleotides outside the gene matches: 14. Germline values: CDR1 MNHEY, CDR2 SMNVEV (reference sequence). The CDR3 runs to 17 residues. Libraries were prepared by immunoSEQ multiplex PCR; TCRdb keeps only in-frame clonotypes and omits some of them. The sample shows some 70,000 clones, roughly 90% of them seen only once. The sample taken for sequencing was peripheral blood mononuclear cells (PBMCs). The clonotype originates from a man aged 30 to 39. The chain recombines TRBV27 with TRBJ2-1; 7 bases fit TRBD2. As DNA, the CDR3 is TGTGCCAGCAACATGGGTAGCGGGCGCCCACCCTACAATGAGCAGTTCTTC. This translates into CASNMGSGRPPYNEQFF.